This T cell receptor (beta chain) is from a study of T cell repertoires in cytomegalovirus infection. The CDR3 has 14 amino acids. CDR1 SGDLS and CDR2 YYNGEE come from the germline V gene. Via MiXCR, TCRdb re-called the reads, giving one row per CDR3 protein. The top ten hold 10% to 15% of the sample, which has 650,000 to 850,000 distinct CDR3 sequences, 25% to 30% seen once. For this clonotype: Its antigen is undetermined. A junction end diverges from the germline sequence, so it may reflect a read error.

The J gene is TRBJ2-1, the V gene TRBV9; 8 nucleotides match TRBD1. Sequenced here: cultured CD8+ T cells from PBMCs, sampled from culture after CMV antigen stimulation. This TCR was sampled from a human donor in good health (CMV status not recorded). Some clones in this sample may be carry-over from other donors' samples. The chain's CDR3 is CAGSPQGAGDEQFF. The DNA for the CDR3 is TGTGCCGGCAGCCCTCAGGGGGCTGGGGATGAGCAGTTCTTC.